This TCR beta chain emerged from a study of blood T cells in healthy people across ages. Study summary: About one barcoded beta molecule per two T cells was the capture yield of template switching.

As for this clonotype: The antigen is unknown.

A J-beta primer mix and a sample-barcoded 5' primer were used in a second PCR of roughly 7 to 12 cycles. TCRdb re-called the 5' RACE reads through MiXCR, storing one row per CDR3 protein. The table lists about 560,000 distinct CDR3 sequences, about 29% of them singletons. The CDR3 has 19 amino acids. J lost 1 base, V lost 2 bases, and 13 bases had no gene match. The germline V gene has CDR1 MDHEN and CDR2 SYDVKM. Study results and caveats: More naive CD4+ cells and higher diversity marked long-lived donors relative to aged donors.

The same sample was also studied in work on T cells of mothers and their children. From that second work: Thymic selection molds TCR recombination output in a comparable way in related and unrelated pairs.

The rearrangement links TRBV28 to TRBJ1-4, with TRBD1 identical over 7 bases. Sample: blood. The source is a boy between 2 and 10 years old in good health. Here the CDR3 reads CASSLERGTAVRTNEKLFF. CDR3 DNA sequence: TGTGCCAGCAGTTTAGAGCGTGGGACAGCGGTTCGAACTAATGAAAAACTGTTTTTT.